The rows below give T cell receptor beta chains drawn from one sample of a study of T cells in Graves' hyperthyroidism and ophthalmopathy. TCRdb independently ran MiXCR on the multiplex PCR reads; one entry per CDR3 protein. The table includes approximately 700,000 distinct CDR3 sequences, about 15% detected once. Sample: blood. The receptors were gathered from a man aged 18 to 29 with Graves' hyperthyroidism. Each CDR3 is given with its conserved first and last residue. Fields, in order: V gene, clone size, D gene, J gene, CDR3 DNA, CDR3 protein. D genes are given only for firm matches. Expanded clones get a size class; other rows say once, few or many, or leave the size out.

v_gene: TRBV20-1
abundance: few
d_gene: NA
j_gene: TRBJ2-1
CDR3nt: TGCAGTGCTTACCGGGACCCCCGTAGGGTTGAGCAGTTCTTC
CDR3aa: CSAYRDPRRVEQFF

v_gene: TRBV7-9
abundance: NA
d_gene: TRBD1
j_gene: TRBJ1-6
CDR3nt: TGTGCCAGCAGCCTGGGACAGGGGAGTTCACCCCTCCACTTT
CDR3aa: CASSLGQGSSPLHF

v_gene: TRBV27
abundance: many
d_gene: TRBD2
j_gene: TRBJ2-7
CDR3nt: TGTGCCAGCAGTCCGCTGACTAGCGGCTACGAGCAGTACTTC
CDR3aa: CASSPLTSGYEQYF

v_gene: TRBV25-1
abundance: few
d_gene: TRBD2
j_gene: TRBJ2-3
CDR3nt: TGTGCCAGCAGTGAACCCGGACTAGCGAACACAGATACGCAGTATTTT
CDR3aa: CASSEPGLANTDTQYF

v_gene: TRBV28
abundance: many
d_gene: TRBD1
j_gene: TRBJ1-2
CDR3nt: TGTGCCAGCAGTCATGGACAGGGCACCGCTGGCTACACCTTC
CDR3aa: CASSHGQGTAGYTF

v_gene: TRBV6-1
abundance: NA
d_gene: TRBD2
j_gene: TRBJ2-2
CDR3nt: TGTGCCAGCAGTGCCCTAGCGGGAGGGCCTAGCACCGGGGAGCTGTTTTTT
CDR3aa: CASSALAGGPSTGELFF

v_gene: TRBV27
abundance: few
d_gene: TRBD1
j_gene: TRBJ2-7
CDR3nt: TGTGCCAGCGCTTTGACAGGGACCTACGAGCAGTACTTC
CDR3aa: CASALTGTYEQYF

v_gene: TRBV27
abundance: many
d_gene: TRBD1
j_gene: TRBJ2-5
CDR3nt: TGTGCCAGCAGTCCCAATCCCAGGGGGATAGAGACCCAGTACTTC
CDR3aa: CASSPNPRGIETQYF

v_gene: TRBV10-3
abundance: NA
d_gene: NA
j_gene: TRBJ1-2
CDR3nt: TGTGCCATCAGCGTCGGGAGCCGCTATGGCTACACCTTC
CDR3aa: CAISVGSRYGYTF

v_gene: TRBV12-3/TRBV12-4
abundance: many
d_gene: TRBD1
j_gene: TRBJ1-1
CDR3nt: TGTGCCAGCAGTCACCCAGGGGGCGGATCTGAAGCTTTCTTT
CDR3aa: CASSHPGGGSEAFF

v_gene: TRBV7-8
abundance: NA
d_gene: NA
j_gene: TRBJ2-7
CDR3nt: TGTGCCAGCAGCTTTTTAGCGGTAACTCCCTACGAGCAGTACTTC
CDR3aa: CASSFLAVTPYEQYF

v_gene: TRBV5-1
abundance: NA
d_gene: NA
j_gene: TRBJ2-7
CDR3nt: TGCGCCAGCAGCTTGGTTCTCAGGGAAAACTCCTACGAGCAGTACTTC
CDR3aa: CASSLVLRENSYEQYF

v_gene: TRBV11-1
abundance: many
d_gene: TRBD2
j_gene: TRBJ2-2
CDR3nt: TGTGCCAGCAGCCATCCTCTAGCGGGGGCGGGTCAGACCGGGGAGCTGTTTTTT
CDR3aa: CASSHPLAGAGQTGELFF

v_gene: TRBV5-6
abundance: NA
d_gene: NA
j_gene: TRBJ1-5
CDR3nt: TGTGCCAGCAGCGGTCGGTATAGCAATCAGCCCCAGCATTTT
CDR3aa: CASSGRYSNQPQHF

v_gene: TRBV28
abundance: many
d_gene: NA
j_gene: TRBJ1-2
CDR3nt: TGTGCCAGCAGAAATGGGACCATCTATGGCTACACCTTC
CDR3aa: CASRNGTIYGYTF

v_gene: TRBV20-1
abundance: many
d_gene: TRBD1
j_gene: TRBJ1-6
CDR3nt: TGCAGTGCTAGAGATGCAGGGGGCGGTGGTTCACCCCTCCACTTT
CDR3aa: CSARDAGGGGSPLHF

v_gene: TRBV3-1
abundance: many
d_gene: TRBD1
j_gene: TRBJ2-7
CDR3nt: TGTGCCAGCAGCCGAGACCCCGGTAAGGGCAGGGGGCTCTCCTACGAGCAGTACTTC
CDR3aa: CASSRDPGKGRGLSYEQYF

v_gene: TRBV3-1
abundance: NA
d_gene: NA
j_gene: TRBJ2-1
CDR3nt: TGTGCCAGCAGCCAAGACGGAAGCCGGCGCGGGCAGTTCTTC
CDR3aa: CASSQDGSRRGQFF

v_gene: TRBV6-1
abundance: few
d_gene: NA
j_gene: TRBJ1-5
CDR3nt: TGTGCCAGCGGCCCTGGTGCGGAACAGCCCCAGCATTTT
CDR3aa: CASGPGAEQPQHF

v_gene: TRBV12-5
abundance: many
d_gene: NA
j_gene: TRBJ1-1
CDR3nt: TGTGCTAGTGGTTTGGTACAGGGCCGGACGAACACTGAAGCTTTCTTT
CDR3aa: CASGLVQGRTNTEAFF

v_gene: TRBV20-1
abundance: few
d_gene: TRBD1
j_gene: TRBJ1-1
CDR3nt: TGCAGTGCTAGTCGACAGGGAACTGAAGCTTTCTTT
CDR3aa: CSASRQGTEAFF

v_gene: TRBV12-3/TRBV12-4
abundance: many
d_gene: TRBD1
j_gene: TRBJ2-5
CDR3nt: TGTGCCAGCAGCCTTAGTCCGGGACAGGGTTACGAGACCCAGTACTTC
CDR3aa: CASSLSPGQGYETQYF

v_gene: TRBV25-1
abundance: NA
d_gene: NA
j_gene: TRBJ2-1
CDR3nt: TGTGCCAGCAGTGAAACTCACAATGAGCAGTTCTTC
CDR3aa: CASSETHNEQFF

v_gene: TRBV5-4
abundance: NA
d_gene: NA
j_gene: TRBJ1-1
CDR3nt: TGTGCCAGCAGCTTGCCGGGGCGGAACACTGAAGCTTTCTTT
CDR3aa: CASSLPGRNTEAFF

v_gene: TRBV20-1
abundance: few
d_gene: NA
j_gene: TRBJ1-6
CDR3nt: TGCAGTGCCATGACAGATCCTAATTCACCCCTCCACTTT
CDR3aa: CSAMTDPNSPLHF

v_gene: TRBV6-2/TRBV6-3
abundance: few
d_gene: NA
j_gene: TRBJ2-1
CDR3nt: TGTGCCAGCAGTTTTCTAGGCTCCTACTCCTACAATGAGCAGTTCTTC
CDR3aa: CASSFLGSYSYNEQFF

v_gene: TRBV25-1
abundance: NA
d_gene: TRBD1
j_gene: TRBJ1-1
CDR3nt: TGTGCCAGCAGTGCTGGGACAGAGGCTGAAGCTTTCTTT
CDR3aa: CASSAGTEAEAFF

v_gene: TRBV6-1
abundance: NA
d_gene: NA
j_gene: TRBJ1-2
CDR3nt: TGTGCCAGCAGTGTTGAACAGTGGCCTGGAGTGTATGGCTACACCTTC
CDR3aa: CASSVEQWPGVYGYTF

v_gene: TRBV3-1
abundance: NA
d_gene: NA
j_gene: TRBJ2-7
CDR3nt: TGTGCCAGCAGCCAAACCGCTCTAGCAAGCTACGAGCAGTACTTC
CDR3aa: CASSQTALASYEQYF

v_gene: TRBV7-9
abundance: NA
d_gene: NA
j_gene: TRBJ2-1
CDR3nt: TGTGCCAGCAGCTACCGCGCTAGCGAGGTAGGCAATGAGCAGTTCTTC
CDR3aa: CASSYRASEVGNEQFF

v_gene: TRBV6-1
abundance: few
d_gene: TRBD2
j_gene: TRBJ2-1
CDR3nt: TGTGCCAGCACCGAACCAGGGTCTAGCGGTTACAATGAGCAGTTCTTC
CDR3aa: CASTEPGSSGYNEQFF

v_gene: TRBV19
abundance: few
d_gene: TRBD1
j_gene: TRBJ1-2
CDR3nt: TGTGCCAGTAGGACAGGGCTTCGTGGCTACACCTTC
CDR3aa: CASRTGLRGYTF

v_gene: TRBV19
abundance: NA
d_gene: TRBD2
j_gene: TRBJ2-5
CDR3nt: TGTGCCAGTAGTATATGGACTAGCGGAGCCCAAGAGACCCAGTACTTC
CDR3aa: CASSIWTSGAQETQYF

v_gene: TRBV6-1
abundance: NA
d_gene: TRBD1
j_gene: TRBJ1-2
CDR3nt: TGTGCCAGCAAAGTTGGCGAGGGACAGGGTGACTATGGCTACACCTTC
CDR3aa: CASKVGEGQGDYGYTF

v_gene: TRBV12-3/TRBV12-4
abundance: many
d_gene: TRBD2
j_gene: TRBJ2-5
CDR3nt: TGTGCCAGCAGTTTAACTAGCGAGGGAGAGACCCAGTACTTC
CDR3aa: CASSLTSEGETQYF

v_gene: TRBV7-3
abundance: few
d_gene: NA
j_gene: TRBJ2-1
CDR3nt: TGTGCCAGCAGCTTAGACGGGGCCTCCTACAATGAGCAGTTCTTC
CDR3aa: CASSLDGASYNEQFF

v_gene: TRBV6-5
abundance: many
d_gene: NA
j_gene: TRBJ2-6
CDR3nt: TGTGCCAGCAGTTACTCCCCCGGCTCTGGGGCCAACGTCCTGACTTTC
CDR3aa: CASSYSPGSGANVLTF

v_gene: TRBV27
abundance: NA
d_gene: NA
j_gene: TRBJ1-3
CDR3nt: TGTGCCAGCAGGGATGGGGGACCCTCTGGAAACACCATATATTTT
CDR3aa: CASRDGGPSGNTIYF

v_gene: TRBV11-2
abundance: many
d_gene: NA
j_gene: TRBJ2-3
CDR3nt: TGTGCCAGCAGCCCCCTGGGGGCCACAGATACGCAGTATTTT
CDR3aa: CASSPLGATDTQYF

v_gene: TRBV29-1
abundance: few
d_gene: NA
j_gene: TRBJ1-1
CDR3nt: TGCAGCGTTGTGGACAGAGCGGCCTTCTTT
CDR3aa: CSVVDRAAFF